This T cell receptor (beta chain) was sequenced for a study of blood T cell repertoires in COVID-19. Libraries were prepared by immunoSEQ multiplex PCR; TCRdb keeps only in-frame clonotypes and omits some of them. The table shows some 170,000 clones, with around four fifths occurring only once. V dropped 6 bases and J dropped 2 bases, with 11 bases sitting between them. Germline CDR1 is LNHDA and CDR2 is SQIVND (reference sequence). This CDR3 has 14 residues. The chain joins TRBV19 to TRBJ1-3; D is ambiguous. This clonotype was obtained from a woman between 35 and 50 years old with COVID-19, enrolled during active disease. Sequencing was carried out using peripheral blood. The CDR3 DNA sequence: TGTGCCAGTAGCGTGCGGAGTCCTGGAAACACCATATATTTT. It yields the protein CASSVRSPGNTIYF.